A single sample gave rise to the 11 T cell receptor beta chains below, sequenced in a study of cytomegalovirus exposure and HLA in healthy donors (TCRdb year 2017). The library was produced with the immunoSEQ multiplex PCR assay. The multiplex PCR relied on a mix of 60 forward primers for TCR Vbeta segments and 13 reverse primers for TCR Jbeta segments. Sourced from immuneACCESS, this table was stored by TCRdb with only in-frame sequences that have V and J called. A share of the clones is absent; for the studies checked, an unresolved V gene accounts for under half, and the remainder has no known explanation. For this sample the table gives more than 150,000 clones, of which more than 65% were detected only once. The ten biggest clones cover 1.2% of the sample. Sequenced: PBMCs. These receptors were collected from a girl between 2 and 10 years old in good health and CMV-seropositive.

The CDR3 DNA reads as TGTGCCAGCCTCATGGAGCGGGAGGGACGCTCCTACAATGAGCAGTTCTTC. Encoded protein: CASLMEREGRSYNEQFF. The rearrangement links TRBV7-9 to TRBJ2-1; TRBD2 agrees at 10 bases. Germline CDR1 SEHNR, CDR2 FQNEAQ (reference sequence). The junction had 10 bases not matched to a gene; V was cut back by 8 bases and J by 0 bases. The CDR3 consists of 17 residues.

The CDR3 is CASSSPQQGGNEQFF. CDR3 DNA: TGTGCCAGCAGTTCTCCCCAACAGGGGGGGAATGAGCAGTTCTTC. The chain carries TRBV6-5 and TRBJ2-1, with D tentatively TRBD1 (8 bases). This CDR3 has 15 residues. V lost 4 bases and J 7 bases, leaving 17 bases between the germline ends. In germline, CDR1 is MNHEY, CDR2 SVGAGI.

This clone was seen once. The gene calls are TRBV30 and TRBJ1-1, with unresolved D. V lost 3 bases, J lost 4 bases, and 12 bases lay in between. The CDR3 spans 13 residues. Germline V gene data show CDR1 as GTSNPN and CDR2 as SVGIG (reference sequence). CDR3 amino acids: CAWRSSGSTEAFF. Here the CDR3 DNA reads TGTGCCTGGAGGTCCTCGGGATCCACTGAAGCTTTCTTT.

The chain joins TRBV6-1 to TRBJ1-1, with D possibly matching TRBD1 (6 bases). CDR3 size: 14 residues. Per the germline V gene, CDR1 is MNHNS and CDR2 is SASEGT. Trimming stripped 7 bases from V and 2 bases from J, with 14 bases between. The CDR3 here is CASTVDRRNTEAFF. CDR3 nucleotide sequence: TGTGCCAGCACCGTGGACAGAAGAAACACTGAAGCTTTCTTT.

The CDR3 nucleotides are TGCGCCAGCAGCTTGGCAGGACTAGCGGGGGGGCCGGGTGATGAGCAGTTCTTC. Translated: CASSLAGLAGGPGDEQFF. The chain links TRBV5-1 to TRBJ2-1, with 15 bases identical to TRBD2. The CDR3 length is 18 residues. Germline trimming cut 0 bases from V and 8 bases from J; bases unmatched to any gene: 9. Germline V lookup: CDR1 SGHRS, CDR2 YFSETQ.

This sequence joins TRBV7-8 and TRBJ2-1; TRBD2 matches 9 bases. V gave up 3 bases and J gave up 2 bases; unmatched junction bases: 2. The CDR3 covers 15 residues. Germline CDR1 is SGHVS and CDR2 is FQNEAQ. Written as DNA, the CDR3 is TGTGCCAGCAGCTTTAGCGGGAGCGCCTACAATGAGCAGTTCTTC. Protein sequence: CASSFSGSAYNEQFF. The complete variable domain, with remaining parts taken from reference TRBV7-8 and TRBJ2-1, reads GAGVSQSPRYKVAKRGQDVALRCDPISGHVSLFWYQQALGQGPEFLTYFQNEAQLDKSGLPSDRFFAERPEGSVSTLKIQRTQQEDSAVYLCASSFSGSAYNEQFFGPGTRLTVL.

The V call is TRBV4-1, the J call TRBJ2-1; 7 bases fit TRBD2. The CDR3 covers 16 residues. Per germline, CDR1 MGHRA and CDR2 YSYEKL. J gave up 2 bases and V 1 base, and 5 bases lay outside the gene matches. CDR3 bases: TGCGCCAGCAGCCAAGTAGTGGCGGGGGCCTACAATGAGCAGTTCTTC. Translating gives CASSQVVAGAYNEQFF.

The chain employs TRBV27 and TRBJ1-1; D perhaps matches TRBD1 (5 bases). Germline CDR1 reads MNHEY; CDR2 reads SMNVEV (reference sequence). Deletions cut 4 bases from V and 3 bases from J, with 15 bases between. The CDR3 sequence is 15 residues long. CDR3 in amino acids: CASSSRWGGYTEAFF. The CDR3 region has the DNA TGTGCCAGCAGTTCCCGATGGGGGGGATACACTGAAGCTTTCTTT.

V gene TRBV19 combines with J gene TRBJ2-2, with TRBD2 as a possible D gene (5 bases). CDR1 LNHDA and CDR2 SQIVND come from the germline V gene (reference sequence). V was pared by 1 base and J by 6 bases, with 9 bases between. This CDR3 has 14 amino acids. The CDR3 nucleotides are TGTGCCAGTAGTATAGGGGGAGTCCCCGGGGAGCTGTTTTTT. It is translated as CASSIGGVPGELFF.

The chain joins TRBV2 to TRBJ2-1; no reliable D call. The length of the CDR3 is 13 residues. Trimming stripped 1 base from V and 12 bases from J, with 13 bases between. Germline V gene lookup returns CDR1 SNHLY and CDR2 FYNNEI. The CDR3 is CASSEGPRRGQFF. The DNA of the CDR3 is TGTGCCAGCAGTGAAGGCCCGAGACGCGGGCAGTTCTTC.

This clone was picked up a small number of times. The rearrangement joins TRBV11-2 to TRBJ1-2, with D possibly being TRBD1 (5 bases). The V end lost 4 bases, the J end lost 3 bases, and 9 bases lay between the germline ends. CDR3 size: 13 residues. CDR1 and CDR2 (germline): SGHAT, FQNNGV. CDR3 residues: CASSSQGDYGYTF. The CDR3 DNA reads as TGTGCCAGCAGCTCTCAGGGTGACTATGGCTACACCTTC. The complete variable domain, with remaining parts taken from reference TRBV11-2 and TRBJ1-2, reads EAGVAQSPRYKIIEKRQSVAFWCNPISGHATLYWYQQILGQGPKLLIQFQNNGVVDDSQLPKDRFSAERLKGVDSTLKIQPAKLEDSAVYLCASSSQGDYGYTFGSGTRLTVV.